These 9 T cell receptor beta chains were sequenced from one sample in a study of CD8 T cells in ankylosing spondylitis. TCRdb passed the 5' RACE reads through MiXCR, listing each CDR3 protein once. The sample comprises 150,000 to 250,000 distinct CDR3 sequences, more than 10% of which are singletons, and 16% rests with the top ten. The sample was blood, either unsorted or a sorted T cell fraction (not recorded which). The origin of the receptors is a male donor with ankylosing spondylitis or in good health (not recorded which).

The rearrangement uses TRBV12-3 or TRBV12-4 and TRBJ2-1; D uncertain. The germline V and J ends were trimmed by 5 bases and 7 bases, with 9 bases remaining between them. The CDR3 is made up of 12 amino acids. The CDR3 DNA follows: TGTGCCAGCAGTACCGAAATTAATGAGCAGTTCTTC. Translated: CASSTEINEQFF.

This clonotype has just a few counts. The chain employs TRBV20-1 and TRBJ2-2; tentative D call: TRBD1 (5 bases). The germline V gene encodes CDR1 DFQATT and CDR2 SNEGSKA (reference sequence). CDR3 length equals 14 residues. V lost 5 bases and J 1 base, leaving 11 bases between the germline ends. The CDR3 region has the DNA TGCAGTGCTCAGGGCGGCTGGAACACCGGGGAGCTGTTTTTT. This translates into CSAQGGWNTGELFF.

This clonotype was seen more than once but under ten times. An end of the junction differs from the germline gene, which may be a read error. The V and J genes are TRBV10-3 and TRBJ2-3; 9 positions match TRBD2. Germline lookup yields CDR1 ENHRY and CDR2 SYGVKD. This CDR3 has 15 amino acids. The CDR3 nucleotides are TGTGCCATCAGTGAACCCGGGACTAGCATAGATACGCAGTATTTT. Translated: CAISEPGTSIDTQYF.

This clonotype turned up a few times. This chain uses TRBV4-2 with TRBJ2-3; D gene unclear. The V gene's germline CDR1 is LGHNA and CDR2 YNFKEQ. The CDR3 loop spans 17 amino acids. V lost 1 base to trimming and J lost 3 bases, with 17 bases between them. CDR3 sequence (DNA): TGTGCCAGCAGCCAAGTAGACCAAACCACTCTTACAGATACGCAGTATTTT. This codes for CASSQVDQTTLTDTQYF.

The DNA of the CDR3 is TGTGCCAGTAGTATGGTAGGCACAGATACGCAGTATTTT. Translating it yields CASSMVGTDTQYF. V and J are TRBV19 and TRBJ2-3; unclear D gene. The CDR3 has 13 residues. V lost 3 bases and J lost 1, with 5 bases in between. Germline loops: CDR1 LNHDA, CDR2 SQIVND (reference sequence).

This clonotype was detected only a few times. J is TRBJ2-3 and V is TRBV27, with D tentatively TRBD1 or TRBD2 (6 bases each). The CDR3 has 15 residues. Trimming removed 5 bases at V and 6 bases at J, with 18 bases between. Germline CDR1 and CDR2: MNHEY and SMNVEV (reference sequence). The CDR3 loop reads CASSRGAWGLDTQYF. DNA of the CDR3: TGTGCCAGCAGTAGGGGGGCCTGGGGTTTGGATACGCAGTATTTT.

This clonotype has only a few counts. This chain links TRBV5-6 with TRBJ2-3; no clear D. Germline V CDR1 and CDR2: SGHDT, YYEEEE. The CDR3 length is 15 residues. V was trimmed by 0 bases and J by 1 base, leaving 9 bases between them. DNA of the CDR3: TGTGCCAGCAGCTTGGAAGTCACCCGCACAGATACGCAGTATTTT. It translates to CASSLEVTRTDTQYF.

This clonotype was found a few times. This rearrangement joins TRBV29-1 to TRBJ2-1; D is ambiguous. The CDR3 consists of 11 residues. Germline values: CDR1 SQVTM, CDR2 ANQGSEA. With 4 bases removed from V and 9 bases from J, the gap between germline ends came to 10 bases. As DNA, the CDR3 is TGCAGCGTTGCAGTCCTTAGTGAGCAGTTCTTC. Translation gives CSVAVLSEQFF.

In its sample, this clonotype was seen many times. The chain joins TRBV14 to TRBJ1-1; D not resolved. CDR3 size: 14 residues. From germline, CDR1 is SGHDN and CDR2 FVKESK. V lost 1 base, J lost 8 bases, and 14 bases lay in between. The CDR3: CASSQGGSGSEAFF. The CDR3 DNA sequence: TGTGCCAGCAGCCAAGGCGGCTCGGGGAGCGAAGCTTTCTTT. Using reference TRBV14 and TRBJ1-1 for the parts outside the CDR3, the full variable domain is EAGVTQFPSHSVIEKGQTVTLRCDPISGHDNLYWYRRVMGKEIKFLLHFVKESKQDESGMPNNRFLAERTGGTYSTLKVQPAELEDSGVYFCASSQGGSGSEAFFGQGTRLTVV.